This TCR beta chain was sequenced in a study of cytomegalovirus exposure and HLA in healthy donors. In the PCR, 60 Vbeta and 13 Jbeta primers were used. Only in-frame clones appear in the TCRdb table, and some are missing; sequencing was by immunoSEQ multiplex PCR. The sample lists about 200,000 clones; more than 60% were seen once. Study-wide results and limits: Previously analyzed data showed that most TCR beta V segments were productive at a frequency of about 90% or about 30%. Per a later analysis, 15,000 to 20,000 TCR beta sequences showed association with HLA alleles at 0.05 false discovery rate.

Per the germline V gene, CDR1 is MNHNS and CDR2 is SASEGT. V shed 3 bases and J shed 9 bases, with 12 bases lying between them. The CDR3 loop spans 13 amino acids. In regard to this clone: What it binds is unknown.

This chain links TRBV6-1 with TRBJ2-1, with D uncertain. Input material: PBMCs. The source is a girl aged 2 to 9 in good health and CMV-seronegative. The CDR3 sequence: CASSDPSPGEQFF. CDR3 bases: TGTGCCAGCAGTGATCCTTCCCCGGGTGAGCAGTTCTTC.